These 24 T cell receptor beta chains share one sample of origin, sequenced in a study of OX40 agonist ivuxolimab in advanced cancers. The data were produced by immunoSEQ multiplex PCR, yet TCRdb's version contains in-frame clones alone and is incomplete. Of more than 95,000 clones listed, less than 95% are singletons. Sample: CD4+ or CD8+ T cells sorted from blood, taken in a trial of the OX40 agonist ivuxolimab. All receptors derive from an adult with an advanced solid tumor such as melanoma, head and neck, liver or kidney cancer.

The chain carries TRBV5-1 and TRBJ1-2; 9 bases align to TRBD1. Per germline, CDR1 SGHRS and CDR2 YFSETQ. The CDR3 spans 15 residues. The V and J ends lost 3 bases and 4 bases, in that order; junction bases with no gene match: 7. This CDR3 is CASSSGQGPGYGYTF. For the CDR3, the DNA is TGCGCCAGCAGCTCAGGACAGGGGCCGGGCTATGGCTACACCTTC.

The chain joins TRBV4-3 to TRBJ2-7; tentative D call: TRBD2 (6 bases). The CDR3 runs 13 residues. V was trimmed by 4 bases and J by 3 bases, leaving 10 bases between them. CDR1 and CDR2 (germline): LGHNA, YSLEER. CDR3 nucleotides: TGCGCCAGCAGCCCCGCCGGGGGCTACGAGCAGTACTTC. Protein sequence: CASSPAGGYEQYF.

The V and J genes are TRBV19 and TRBJ1-5; D gene uncertain. V lost 6 bases and J lost 2, with 14 bases in between. This CDR3 spans 15 amino acids. CDR1 LNHDA and CDR2 SQIVND come from the germline V gene (reference sequence). CDR3 sequence (DNA): TGTGCCAGTAGCCGCCGACCGCGCGGCAATCAGCCCCAGCATTTT. It yields the protein CASSRRPRGNQPQHF.

The chain recombines TRBV19 with TRBJ2-5, with 7 nucleotides matching TRBD1. The J segment lost 4 bases and the V segment lost 5 bases, leaving 4 bases of the junction unmatched. The CDR3 contains 13 residues. CDR1 and CDR2 (germline): LNHDA, SQIVND (reference sequence). The CDR3 DNA reads TGTGCCAGTAGTTGGGGACAGACAGAGACCCAGTACTTC. This encodes CASSWGQTETQYF.

The chain carries TRBV5-1 and TRBJ1-2; D not resolved. Trimming cost V 4 bases and J 1 base, with 11 bases left between them. The germline gives CDR1 SGHRS, CDR2 YFSETQ. The CDR3 runs to 14 residues. CDR3 loop: CASSPGVDNYGYTF. CDR3 bases: TGCGCCAGCAGCCCAGGCGTGGATAACTATGGCTACACCTTC.

The chain employs TRBV29-1 and TRBJ2-1; no clear D gene. The CDR3 sequence is 16 residues long. V dropped 0 bases and J dropped 0 bases, with 12 bases sitting between them. The germline V gene encodes CDR1 SQVTM and CDR2 ANQGSEA. The CDR3 reads CSVEDQEHSSYNEQFF. The CDR3 DNA sequence: TGCAGCGTTGAAGATCAAGAACACAGCTCCTACAATGAGCAGTTCTTC.

J is TRBJ2-7 and V is TRBV18, with 11 bases lining up with TRBD2. Looked up from germline, CDR1 is KGHSH and CDR2 is LQKENI. The CDR3 contains 16 residues. V was pared by 1 base and J by 7 bases, with 9 bases of the junction left unmatched. CDR3 DNA: TGTGCCAGCTCACCACAACTAGCGGGAGCCCTCAATGAGCAGTACTTC. Amino acid sequence: CASSPQLAGALNEQYF.

V gene TRBV7-9 combines with J gene TRBJ1-5; D remains unclear. Germline assignment: CDR1 SEHNR and CDR2 FQNEAQ (reference sequence). The CDR3 is made up of 15 amino acids. V lost 1 base to trimming and J lost 3 bases, with 10 bases between them. The CDR3 DNA is TGTGCCAGCAGCTTAGGGGCCCTTGACAATCAGCCCCAGCATTTT. It codes for CASSLGALDNQPQHF.

This clone was observed once. The chain links TRBV5-1 to TRBJ2-1; TRBD2 agrees at 7 bases. The CDR3 is 15 residues long. Germline trimming cut 1 base from V and 3 bases from J; bases unmatched to any gene: 4. Germline assignment: CDR1 SGHRS and CDR2 YFSETQ. DNA for the CDR3: TGCGCCAGCAGCTTGCCTAGCGGAATCTACAATGAGCAGTTCTTC. It codes for CASSLPSGIYNEQFF.

The V gene is TRBV6-5, the J gene TRBJ1-2, with TRBD1 matching 7 bases. Losses at the gene ends were 5 bases for V and 5 bases for J; bases not matched to a gene: 8. The CDR3 is made up of 14 amino acids. CDR1 MNHEY and CDR2 SVGAGI come from the germline V gene. Here the CDR3 reads CASSAAGQTYGYTF. The CDR3 nucleotides read TGTGCCAGCAGTGCAGCGGGACAGACGTATGGCTACACCTTC.

The chain couples TRBV29-1 to TRBJ1-2; TRBD1 is a possible D gene (6 bases). This CDR3 contains 15 residues. With 3 bases removed from V and 0 bases from J, the gap between germline ends came to 14 bases. Germline CDR1 SQVTM, CDR2 ANQGSEA. The DNA for the CDR3 is TGCAGCGTTGATGCAGGGGATTTTGCTAACTATGGCTACACCTTC. Translated: CSVDAGDFANYGYTF.

The chain couples TRBV11-2 to TRBJ2-1, with TRBD2 matching over 7 bases. Germline V gene lookup returns CDR1 SGHAT and CDR2 FQNNGV. After removal of 0 bases from V and 5 bases from J, the junction contained 10 bases not matched to a gene. The CDR3 length is 17 residues. The CDR3 DNA sequence: TGTGCCAGCAGCTTAGATCTCGGCGGGAGAGGAGACAATGAGCAGTTCTTC. It is translated as CASSLDLGGRGDNEQFF.

CDR3 in amino acids: CASIGGGVGTQYF. The CDR3 bases are TGTGCCAGCATCGGAGGAGGGGTGGGGACCCAGTACTTC. The chain has TRBV7-2 and TRBJ2-5; tentative D call: TRBD2 (6 bases). The CDR3 contains 13 residues. The V gene's germline CDR1 is SGHTA and CDR2 FQGNSA. Trimming left V 7 bases short and J 7 bases short, with 16 bases between.

The chain recombines TRBV4-1 with TRBJ2-7; 7 bases match TRBD2. The CDR3 consists of 13 residues. V was pared by 4 bases and J by 2 bases, with 2 bases of the junction left unmatched. Germline assignment: CDR1 MGHRA and CDR2 YSYEKL. For the CDR3, the DNA is TGCGCCAGCAGCCTAGGACTAGCCTACGAGCAGTACTTC. Its protein is CASSLGLAYEQYF.

The chain links TRBV9 to TRBJ2-1, with 7 bases that match TRBD2. Germline-derived CDR1 and CDR2 are SGDLS and YYNGEE. V shed 4 bases, J shed 3 bases, and the junction held 7 bases outside the gene matches. This CDR3 has 15 residues. The CDR3 nucleotides read TGTGCCAGCAGCTTTAGCGGGTCCGTCTACAATGAGCAGTTCTTC. It encodes CASSFSGSVYNEQFF.

This clone was seen once. This chain uses TRBV5-1 with TRBJ2-1, with 9 bases identical to TRBD2. This CDR3 contains 15 residues. The germline V gene has CDR1 SGHRS and CDR2 YFSETQ. The ends lost 4 bases at V and 5 bases at J; junction bases unmatched: 7. Written as DNA, the CDR3 is TGCGCCAGCAGCCCCCTTGCGGGAGGGCACAATGAGCAGTTCTTC. Amino acids: CASSPLAGGHNEQFF.

The chain couples TRBV10-3 to TRBJ1-1, with D unresolved. The CDR3 runs 15 residues. Trimming left V 8 bases short and J 0 bases short, with 16 bases between. CDR1 is ENHRY, CDR2 SYGVKD, per germline. CDR3 nucleotides: TGTGCCATCCAGCGGTTAAAGGGATTGAACACTGAAGCTTTCTTT. This codes for CAIQRLKGLNTEAFF.

The V and J genes are TRBV9 and TRBJ2-3; TRBD2 matches 10 bases. V shed 0 bases, J shed 0 bases, and the junction held 7 bases outside the gene matches. Germline V gives CDR1 SGDLS, CDR2 YYNGEE. The CDR3 runs 18 residues. This CDR3 reads CASSVGRLAGASTDTQYF. The CDR3 DNA reads TGTGCCAGCAGCGTAGGTAGGCTAGCGGGAGCCAGCACAGATACGCAGTATTTT.

This sequence joins TRBV19 and TRBJ2-3; 13 nucleotides match TRBD2. The germline CDR1 and CDR2 sequences are LNHDA and SQIVND (reference sequence). CDR3 length: 16 residues. Germline trimming cut 5 bases from V and 0 bases from J; bases unmatched to any gene: 2. The CDR3 sequence: CASSSGLAGSTDTQYF. The CDR3 DNA reads TGTGCCAGTAGTTCGGGACTAGCGGGGAGCACAGATACGCAGTATTTT.

The chain uses TRBV6-5 and TRBJ2-2; D is uncertain. Germline-derived CDR1 and CDR2 are MNHEY and SVGAGI. The CDR3 is 13 residues long. V lost 7 bases to trimming and J lost 8 bases, with 14 bases between them. CDR3 DNA: TGTGCCAGCACTATGGCTCTGGTTGGGGAGCTGTTTTTT. Residues: CASTMALVGELFF.

The rearrangement joins TRBV6-5 to TRBJ2-5; 7 bases agree with TRBD1. V shed 6 bases, J shed 0 bases, and the junction held 4 bases outside the gene matches. The germline gives CDR1 MNHEY, CDR2 SVGAGI. This CDR3 has 14 amino acids. CDR3 sequence: CASSFTGDQETQYF. DNA for the CDR3: TGTGCCAGCAGCTTTACAGGGGACCAAGAGACCCAGTACTTC.

The chain joins TRBV21-1 to TRBJ2-1; TRBD2 was called by the table and not checked on the DNA. TRBV21-1 is a listed pseudogene. The CDR3 contains 17 residues. The CDR3 nucleotides read TGTGCCAGCAGCAAACCCCGGAGTAGCGGGAGGGCCTCTGAGCAGTTCTTC. This gives the protein CASSKPRSSGRASEQFF.

The chain joins TRBV5-6 to TRBJ2-5; tentatively, D is TRBD1 (6 bases). Trimming took 0 bases from V and 4 from J, leaving 13 bases between them. Germline V gives CDR1 SGHDT, CDR2 YYEEEE. This CDR3 region has 15 residues. The CDR3 DNA reads as TGTGCCAGCAGCTTGGTGTCAGGGGCCGGAGAGACCCAGTACTTC. This gives the protein CASSLVSGAGETQYF.

The V call is TRBV7-9, the J call TRBJ1-1; the match to TRBD1 covers 7 bases. Germline CDR1 SEHNR, CDR2 FQNEAQ (reference sequence). Trimming took 5 bases from V and 1 from J; bases not matched to a gene: 4. This CDR3 comprises 14 residues. CDR3 DNA sequence: TGTGCCAGCAGCCTCCAGGGGGGGAACACTGAAGCTTTCTTT. Translated: CASSLQGGNTEAFF.